This TCR beta chain derives from a study of control samples from healthy donors and cancer patients. Profiling relied on immunoSEQ multiplex PCR, and the TCRdb table lists in-frame clones only, not all of them. The sample records about 65,000 clones, just over 90% being singletons. Sequencing was done on a sample of PBMCs. The TCR sequence derives from a woman in her 50s with colorectal cancer.

CDR3 nucleotide sequence: TGTGCCAGCAGTGTTTTCTCTGAAGCTTTCTTT. This encodes CASSVFSEAFF. This chain uses TRBV2 with TRBJ1-1; no reliable D call. V lost 4 bases, J lost 6 bases, and 6 bases lay in between. From germline, CDR1 is SNHLY and CDR2 FYNNEI. This CDR3 comprises 11 residues.